This entry lists 18 T cell receptor beta chains sequenced from one sample in a study of T cell responses to AZD1222 COVID-19 vaccine. Profiling relied on immunoSEQ multiplex PCR, and the TCRdb table lists in-frame clones only, not all of them. The sample contains around 53,000 clones, 75% to 90% of which appear only once. Sequencing was performed on peripheral blood, taken on day 0 of MenACWY control vaccination. These receptors were obtained from an adult in good health.

V usage is TRBV18 and J usage is TRBJ2-3; 7 bases line up with TRBD1. This CDR3 has 15 amino acids. The germline V gene has CDR1 KGHSH and CDR2 LQKENI. Losses at the gene ends were 5 bases for V and 3 bases for J; bases not matched to a gene: 8. The CDR3 nucleotides are TGTGCCAGCTCAACCACAGGGGTCGGGACAGATACGCAGTATTTT. Translated: CASSTTGVGTDTQYF.

The rearrangement uses TRBV28 and TRBJ1-3, with no clear D. This CDR3 has 15 residues. V lost 4 bases and J lost 4, with 14 bases in between. Germline V CDR1 and CDR2: MDHEN, SYDVKM. CDR3 bases: TGTGCCAGCAGTTACGCGACACTTGGAGGAAACACCATATATTTT. Residues: CASSYATLGGNTIYF.

This rearrangement joins TRBV7-9 to TRBJ2-3; D uncertain. V lost 0 bases and J lost 4, with 8 bases in between. The CDR3 length is 14 residues. Germline CDR1 is SEHNR and CDR2 is FQNEAQ (reference sequence). CDR3 residues: CASSLASVADTQYF. The CDR3, as DNA: TGTGCCAGCAGCTTAGCCAGCGTGGCAGATACGCAGTATTTT.

J is TRBJ1-2 and V is TRBV5-5; 10 bases fit TRBD1. Germline CDR1 and CDR2: SGHKS and YYEKEE (reference sequence). The CDR3 length is 15 residues. V gave up 6 bases and J gave up 2 bases; unmatched junction bases: 7. CDR3 DNA: TGTGCCAGCAACCTTGGGGGACAGGGGAACTATGGCTACACCTTC. Amino acid sequence: CASNLGGQGNYGYTF.

The chain couples TRBV3-1 (or the pseudogene TRBV3-2) to TRBJ2-7; D is perhaps TRBD1 (5 bases). Germline loops: CDR1 LGHDT, CDR2 YNNKEL (reference sequence). The V and J ends lost 4 bases and 6 bases respectively, with 19 bases between them. CDR3 size: 15 residues. CDR3: CASSPIGQGSSEQYF. The CDR3 DNA follows: TGTGCCAGCAGCCCAATTGGACAAGGGTCGTCCGAGCAGTACTTC.

V gene TRBV19 combines with J gene TRBJ1-5; 7 nucleotides agree with TRBD1. V was clipped by 4 bases and J by 6 bases; unmatched bases: 9. The germline V gene encodes CDR1 LNHDA and CDR2 SQIVND (reference sequence). The CDR3 length is 15 residues. CDR3 coding DNA: TGTGCCAGTAGTACCCCAAACACAGGGGTTCAGCCCCAGCATTTT. Translating it yields CASSTPNTGVQPQHF. Drawing the rest from reference TRBV19 and TRBJ1-5, the complete variable domain is DGGITQSPKYLFRKEGQNVTLSCEQNLNHDAMYWYRQDPGQGLRLIYYSQIVNDFQKGDIAEGYSVSREKKESFPLTVTSAQKNPTAFYLCASSTPNTGVQPQHFGDGTRLSIL.

The chain recombines TRBV24-1 with TRBJ2-2; D is perhaps TRBD1 (6 bases). Germline V gene lookup returns CDR1 KGHDR and CDR2 SFDVKD. V was pared by 1 base and J by 7 bases, with 15 bases between. CDR3 length: 16 residues. The CDR3 bases are TGTGCCACCAGTGATTTAGCATCAGGGGCAAGCGGGGAGCTGTTTTTT. Amino acid sequence: CATSDLASGASGELFF.

V usage is TRBV11-1 and J usage is TRBJ1-2, with 7 positions matching TRBD1. CDR3 size: 12 residues. Germline values: CDR1 SGHAT, CDR2 FQDESV (reference sequence). Trimming at V came to 5 bases and at J to 8 bases, leaving 5 bases not matched to a gene. CDR3 in amino acids: CASSPTGIGYTF. In DNA, the CDR3 is TGTGCCAGCAGCCCGACAGGGATAGGCTACACCTTC.

J is TRBJ2-7 and V is TRBV7-2; 9 positions match TRBD2. With 0 bases clipped from V and 4 bases from J, the junction kept 4 bases outside the gene matches. The CDR3 is 15 residues long. In germline, CDR1 is SGHTA, CDR2 FQGNSA. This CDR3 reads CASSLAGREGYEQYF. CDR3 nucleotide sequence: TGTGCCAGCAGCTTAGCGGGGCGGGAGGGTTACGAGCAGTACTTC.

The V gene is TRBV10-1, the J gene TRBJ2-7, with 10 bases aligning to TRBD2. CDR1 is WNHNN, CDR2 SYGVQD, per germline (reference sequence). The CDR3 contains 19 residues. V was clipped by 0 bases and J by 5 bases; unmatched bases: 16. The CDR3 DNA follows: TGCGCCAGCAGTGAGTCGGATACGAAACGAGCGGGAGGGGACCACGAGCAGTACTTC. It encodes CASSESDTKRAGGDHEQYF.

This CDR3 is CAWDLGNTEAFF. CDR3 coding DNA: TGTGCCTGGGACCTGGGGAACACTGAAGCTTTCTTT. The chain has TRBV30 and TRBJ1-1; D unresolved. CDR1 is GTSNPN and CDR2 is SVGIG in the germline V gene (reference sequence). The CDR3 is made up of 12 amino acids. V was clipped by 5 bases and J by 1 base, with 8 bases between them.

CDR3 loop: CASSTAHGDGYTF. The CDR3 DNA is TGTGCCAGCAGTACGGCCCATGGGGATGGCTACACCTTC. The J gene is TRBJ1-2, the V gene TRBV9; D remains ambiguous. V dropped 5 bases and J dropped 6 bases, with 14 bases sitting between them. The CDR3 runs to 13 residues. The germline V gene encodes CDR1 SGDLS and CDR2 YYNGEE.

The rearrangement links TRBV5-1 to TRBJ2-7; D is unclear. The V gene's germline CDR1 is SGHRS and CDR2 YFSETQ. The CDR3 runs to 14 residues. Trimming shortened V by 4 bases and J by 3 bases, and 14 bases separated the two germline ends. The CDR3 DNA is TGCGCCAGCAGCGATCCTGGACGGATCTACGAGCAGTACTTC. Translation: CASSDPGRIYEQYF.

This sequence joins TRBV18 and TRBJ1-5, with 7 bases identical to TRBD1. This CDR3 is 14 amino acids long. The ends lost 6 bases at V and 4 bases at J; junction bases unmatched: 6. Germline CDR1 and CDR2: KGHSH and LQKENI. The CDR3 spells CASSPSGGNQPQHF. CDR3 DNA sequence: TGTGCCAGCTCCCCCTCAGGGGGGAATCAGCCCCAGCATTTT.

J is TRBJ2-6 and V is TRBV18, with 7 bases matching TRBD1. Germline values: CDR1 KGHSH, CDR2 LQKENI. There are 17 residues in the CDR3. Trimming removed 3 bases from V and 0 bases from J; junction bases left unmatched: 5. The CDR3 protein is CASSPLQGSSGANVLTF. The CDR3, as DNA: TGTGCCAGCTCACCCCTACAGGGGTCCTCTGGGGCCAACGTCCTGACTTTC.

This chain connects TRBV18 to TRBJ2-2, with 14 bases that match TRBD2. V shed 3 bases, J shed 5 bases, and the junction held 5 bases outside the gene matches. From germline, CDR1 is KGHSH and CDR2 LQKENI. The CDR3 totals 17 residues. The chain's CDR3 is CASSPGLAGVKTGELFF. In DNA, the CDR3 is TGTGCCAGCTCACCGGGACTAGCGGGAGTAAAGACCGGGGAGCTGTTTTTT.

The CDR3 sequence: CASSLYSGEGADTQYF. The CDR3 DNA reads TGTGCCAGCAGTTTATATAGCGGGGAGGGAGCAGATACGCAGTATTTT. This chain links TRBV27 with TRBJ2-3, with 8 bases fitting TRBD2. J was trimmed by 4 bases and V by 1 base; bases with no gene match: 7. This CDR3 has 16 amino acids. Germline V gives CDR1 MNHEY, CDR2 SMNVEV (reference sequence).

The V gene is TRBV28, the J gene TRBJ2-4, with 9 positions matching TRBD1. The germline gives CDR1 MDHEN, CDR2 SYDVKM. J was trimmed by 7 bases and V by 10 bases; bases with no gene match: 11. This CDR3 is built from 14 residues. The CDR3 sequence is CATRKGTGLNIQYF. For the CDR3, the DNA is TGTGCCACCCGGAAAGGGACAGGGTTGAACATTCAGTACTTC.